This T cell receptor beta chain was recovered during a study of cytomegalovirus exposure and HLA in healthy donors. General study points: Common viral pathogens (according to a later analysis) appeared linked to several of the most significant clusters. Accurate HLA-A and HLA-B prediction from TCR beta sequences was reported for most subjects. Presence/absence analyses supposed approximately even sequencing depth among donors.

The PCR was carried out with 60 Vbeta primers and 13 Jbeta primers. Sequencing was performed with immunoSEQ multiplex PCR; in TCRdb, only in-frame clones are kept and a portion is missing. The top ten clones hold about 2% of a sample with hundreds of thousands of clones, about 90% of them seen once. Healthy bone marrow donors formed the donor group. With regard to this clone: The antigen remains unidentified.

The sequenced sample consisted of PBMCs. This receptor was identified in a woman aged 18-29 years in good health and CMV-seronegative.

The DNA for the CDR3 is TGCGCCAGCAGCCGTGGGCCAGCGGGGATCTACAATGAGCAGTTCTTC. Protein sequence: CASSRGPAGIYNEQFF. The chain links TRBV5-1 to TRBJ2-1, with 7 bases identical to TRBD2. CDR1 is SGHRS and CDR2 is YFSETQ in the germline V gene. This CDR3 has 16 residues. V shed 4 bases, J shed 3 bases, and the junction held 10 bases outside the gene matches. Together with reference TRBV5-1 and TRBJ2-1, the CDR3 gives the full variable domain: KAGVTQTPRYLIKTRGQQVTLSCSPISGHRSVSWYQQTPGQGLQFLFEYFSETQRNKGNFPGRFSGRQFSNSRSEMNVSTLELGDSALYLCASSRGPAGIYNEQFFGPGTRLTVL.